A selection of T cell receptor beta chains follows, all from one sample in a study of blood T cell repertoires in COVID-19. Assay: immunoSEQ multiplex PCR; the TCRdb copy retains only in-frame clones and omits some. The sample holds some 70,000 clones, around 67% seen once. The sequencing input was peripheral blood. These receptors originate from a man between 60 and 75 years old with acute or convalescent COVID-19. CDR3s include the opening cysteine and the closing phenylalanine or tryptophan. The D gene is left open where the match is weak. A row's size may be missing; if present it is once, few, many or a size class.

abundance	d_gene	v_gene	j_gene	CDR3aa	CDR3nt
NA	NA	TRBV4-1	TRBJ1-5	CASSQGVNQPQHF	TGCGCCAGCAGCCAAGGAGTAAATCAGCCCCAGCATTTT
NA	NA	TRBV9	TRBJ2-2	CASSLRQASTGELFF	TGTGCCAGCAGCCTTCGACAGGCTAGCACCGGGGAGCTGTTTTTT
NA	TRBD1	TRBV5-5	TRBJ2-1	CASSLSSGTGLNEQFF	TGTGCCAGCAGCTTGAGCTCCGGGACAGGACTCAATGAGCAGTTCTTC
NA	NA	TRBV18	TRBJ1-1	CASSPPAGENTEAFF	TGTGCCAGCTCACCACCGGCAGGGGAGAACACTGAAGCTTTCTTT
NA	TRBD1	TRBV19	TRBJ2-3	CASSARQGGDTQYF	TGTGCCAGTAGTGCTCGACAGGGGGGAGATACGCAGTATTTT
NA	TRBD1	TRBV28	TRBJ1-2	CASSPPGQRHGGYTF	TGTGCCAGCAGTCCCCCGGGACAGCGACATGGGGGCTACACCTTC
few	NA	TRBV10-3	TRBJ2-1	CAIIGQPGNEQFF	TGTGCCATTATCGGTCAACCGGGAAATGAGCAGTTCTTC
few	NA	TRBV7-8	TRBJ1-4	CASSRRETNEKLFF	TGTGCCAGCAGCCGCCGGGAAACTAATGAAAAACTGTTTTTT
NA	NA	TRBV19	TRBJ2-1	CASSIQGNEQFF	TGTGCCAGTAGCATACAGGGAAATGAGCAGTTCTTC
NA	TRBD2	TRBV5-1	TRBJ2-1	CASSLMGPTSRFFSYNEQFF	TGCGCCAGCAGCTTGATGGGACCGACTAGCAGGTTTTTCTCCTACAATGAGCAGTTCTTC
NA	TRBD1	TRBV5-1	TRBJ1-1	CASSPTPGQIMNTEAFF	TGCGCCAGCAGCCCCACTCCGGGACAGATCATGAACACTGAAGCTTTCTTT
NA	TRBD1	TRBV14	TRBJ2-7	CASSTEDRGPEQYF	TGTGCCAGCAGCACCGAGGACAGGGGGCCCGAGCAGTACTTC
few	NA	TRBV28	TRBJ2-2	CASRLQTDYTGELFF	TGTGCCAGCAGACTACAGACAGACTACACCGGGGAGCTGTTTTTT
NA	NA	TRBV2	TRBJ2-7	CASSGQVSYEQYF	TGTGCCAGCAGTGGGCAGGTTAGCTACGAGCAGTACTTC
NA	NA	TRBV19	TRBJ2-7	CASSLSGQSYEQYF	TGTGCCAGTAGTCTTTCAGGGCAATCCTACGAGCAGTACTTC
few	NA	TRBV15	TRBJ2-5	CATSRGGDGQETQYF	TGTGCCACCAGCAGAGGGGGGGATGGCCAAGAGACCCAGTACTTC